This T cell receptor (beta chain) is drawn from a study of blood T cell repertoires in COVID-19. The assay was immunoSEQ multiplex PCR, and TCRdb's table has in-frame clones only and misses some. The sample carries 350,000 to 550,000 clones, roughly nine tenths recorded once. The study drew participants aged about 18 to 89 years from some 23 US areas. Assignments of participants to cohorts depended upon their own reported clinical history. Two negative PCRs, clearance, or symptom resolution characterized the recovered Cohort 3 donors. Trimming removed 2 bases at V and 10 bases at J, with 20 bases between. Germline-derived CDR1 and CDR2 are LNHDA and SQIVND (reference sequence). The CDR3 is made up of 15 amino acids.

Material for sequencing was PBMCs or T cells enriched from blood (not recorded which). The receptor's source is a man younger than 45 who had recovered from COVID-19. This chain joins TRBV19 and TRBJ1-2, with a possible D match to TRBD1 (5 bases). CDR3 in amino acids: CASSISPTATRTYTF. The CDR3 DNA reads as TGTGCCAGTAGTATATCCCCGACAGCTACAAGAACCTACACCTTC. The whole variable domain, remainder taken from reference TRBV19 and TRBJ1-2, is DGGITQSPKYLFRKEGQNVTLSCEQNLNHDAMYWYRQDPGQGLRLIYYSQIVNDFQKGDIAEGYSVSREKKESFPLTVTSAQKNPTAFYLCASSISPTATRTYTFGSGTRLTVV.